Listed here is a single TCR beta chain. This sample is part of a study of blood T cell repertoires in COVID-19. Study context: Specimens from acute and convalescent COVID-19 originated in the United States, Italy and Spain.

Authors' data handling: For nucleated cells, counts were estimated from reference gene primer amplification. TCRdb's table, derived via immunoSEQ multiplex PCR, lists solely in-frame clones and lacks some. The V and J calls and clone size come from that table; D and trimming were worked out from the DNA. The sample holds roughly 200,000 clones, around four fifths seen once. Germline lookup yields CDR1 SGHTA and CDR2 FQGNSA. The V gene lost 3 bases and the J gene lost 7 bases, with 13 bases spanning the gap. CDR3 size: 14 residues. The source material was peripheral blood. This sequence joins TRBV7-2 and TRBJ1-5; no definite D call. The source of this sequence is a man between 65 and 85 years old with active or convalescent COVID-19. The CDR3 sequence is CASSFPGSMQPQHF. CDR3 nucleotides: TGTGCCAGCAGCTTCCCCGGGAGTATGCAGCCCCAGCATTTT. The variable domain in full, completed from reference TRBV7-2 and TRBJ1-5, reads GAGVSQSPSNKVTEKGKDVELRCDPISGHTALYWYRQSLGQGLEFLIYFQGNSAPDKSGLPSDRFSAERTGGSVSTLTIQRTQQEDSAVYLCASSFPGSMQPQHFGDGTRLSIL.